This T cell receptor beta chain is drawn from a study of blood T cell repertoires in COVID-19. Whole-study context: Acute-phase and convalescent COVID-19 samples originated in the United States, Italy and Spain. PBMCs, B-cell-depleted T cells, or T cells were the source of the cDNA or gDNA that made up the material.

The authors' processing: Nucleated cell counts were estimated from reference gene primer amplification. Clones were read by immunoSEQ multiplex PCR, and TCRdb kept only the in-frame ones, dropping some. That table furnishes V, J and clone size, whereas the DNA furnished D and trimming. The sample consists of about 210,000 clones, just over 85% of them appearing once. This CDR3 contains 19 residues. Germline trimming cut 5 bases from V and 5 bases from J; bases unmatched to any gene: 17. Germline V gives CDR1 MNHEY, CDR2 SMNVEV (reference sequence). The sequence was obtained from a man younger than 35 with active or convalescent COVID-19. The chain links TRBV27 to TRBJ1-6, with TRBD1 matching 8 bases. Source material: peripheral blood. The CDR3 reads CASSPSPNRGTHDNSPLHF. The CDR3 DNA reads TGTGCCAGCAGTCCCTCTCCCAACAGGGGGACTCATGATAATTCACCCCTCCACTTT.